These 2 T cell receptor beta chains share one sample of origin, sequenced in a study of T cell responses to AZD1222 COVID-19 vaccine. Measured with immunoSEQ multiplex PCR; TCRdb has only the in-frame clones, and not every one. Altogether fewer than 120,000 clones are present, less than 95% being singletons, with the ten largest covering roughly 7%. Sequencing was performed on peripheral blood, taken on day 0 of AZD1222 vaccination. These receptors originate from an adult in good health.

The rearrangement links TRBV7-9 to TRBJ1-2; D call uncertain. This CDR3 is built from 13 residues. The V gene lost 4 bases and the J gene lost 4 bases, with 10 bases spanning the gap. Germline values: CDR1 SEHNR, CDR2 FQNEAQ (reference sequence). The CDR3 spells CASSSAESYGYTF. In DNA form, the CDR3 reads TGTGCCAGCAGCTCAGCTGAAAGCTATGGCTACACCTTC.

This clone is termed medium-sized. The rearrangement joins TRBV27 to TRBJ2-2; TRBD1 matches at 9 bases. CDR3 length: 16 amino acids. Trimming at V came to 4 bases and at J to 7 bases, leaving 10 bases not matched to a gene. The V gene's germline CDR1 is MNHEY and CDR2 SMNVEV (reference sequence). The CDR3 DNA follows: TGTGCCAGCAGTTCCGTTGGGACAGGGTTGGTCGGGGAGCTGTTTTTT. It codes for CASSSVGTGLVGELFF.